Each of the 6 T cell receptor beta chains below was sequenced from the same sample in a study of CD8 T cells in ankylosing spondylitis. From the 5' RACE reads, TCRdb called clonotypes with MiXCR, one entry per CDR3 protein. The table has under 250,000 distinct CDR3 sequences, roughly a tenth seen once. The specimen was blood, either unsorted or a sorted T cell fraction (not recorded which). The receptors were sampled from a male donor with ankylosing spondylitis or in good health (not recorded which).

The chain carries TRBV5-1 and TRBJ2-3; the D gene is possibly TRBD2 (5 bases). The CDR3 length is 15 residues. CDR1 is SGHRS and CDR2 is YFSETQ in the germline V gene. The V end lost 1 base, the J end lost 10 bases, and 19 bases lay between the germline ends. This CDR3 is CASSLLSEGTDAQYF. CDR3 bases: TGCGCCAGCAGCTTGCTCTCCGAGGGAACCGATGCGCAGTATTTT.

This clonotype was observed many times. The chain is built from TRBV20-1 and TRBJ2-3, with D possibly being TRBD2 (5 bases). CDR1 DFQATT and CDR2 SNEGSKA come from the germline V gene (reference sequence). The V and J ends lost 1 base and 8 bases respectively, with 13 bases between them. CDR3 length: 13 residues. The DNA of the CDR3 is TGCAGTGCTAGAGGGCTCAATGAGGGTACGCAGTATTTT. This encodes CSARGLNEGTQYF.

Worth noting for this clonotype: It may be a read error: a sequence one base away is much more abundant. The V gene is TRBV6-1, the J gene TRBJ2-1; 12 bases fit TRBD2. CDR3 length: 15 amino acids. From germline, CDR1 is MNHNS and CDR2 SASEGT. The CDR3 here is CASSLPSGRAHERFF. The CDR3 nucleotides are TGTGCCAGCAGTCTTCCTAGCGGGAGGGCCCATGAGCGGTTCTTC.

This clonotype was observed many times. The chain recombines TRBV11-2 with TRBJ2-7; either TRBD1 or TRBD2 may supply D (5 bases each). The CDR3 loop spans 14 amino acids. Germline V lookup: CDR1 SGHAT, CDR2 FQNNGV. V lost 1 base and J 0 bases, leaving 7 bases between the germline ends. The CDR3 reads CASSLGDASYEQYF. The CDR3 coding sequence is TGTGCCAGCAGCTTAGGGGACGCCTCCTACGAGCAGTACTTC.

This clonotype has at least ten counts. This chain connects TRBV20-1 to TRBJ2-5; 8 positions agree with TRBD2. Germline trimming cut 2 bases from V and 2 bases from J; bases unmatched to any gene: 7. The CDR3 spans 15 residues. Germline CDR1 DFQATT, CDR2 SNEGSKA (reference sequence). CDR3 sequence: CSARSPGTSQETQYF. The CDR3 DNA reads as TGCAGTGCTAGATCCCCCGGGACTAGTCAAGAGACCCAGTACTTC.

The chain employs TRBV30 and TRBJ1-2; D uncertain. CDR1 and CDR2 from the germline V gene are GTSNPN and SVGIG (reference sequence). The V end was cut by 5 bases, the J end by 1 base, with 14 bases between. The CDR3 runs to 14 residues. The CDR3 nucleotides read TGTGCCTGGGCGCCCTCCCGGTTTAACTATGGCTACACCTTC. This encodes CAWAPSRFNYGYTF. The variable domain in full, with the rest retrieved from reference TRBV30 and TRBJ1-2, is SQTIHQWPATLVQPVGSPLSLECTVEGTSNPNLYWYRQAAGRGLQLLFYSVGIGQISSEVPQNLSASRPQDRQFILSSKKLLLSDSGFYLCAWAPSRFNYGYTFGSGTRLTVV.